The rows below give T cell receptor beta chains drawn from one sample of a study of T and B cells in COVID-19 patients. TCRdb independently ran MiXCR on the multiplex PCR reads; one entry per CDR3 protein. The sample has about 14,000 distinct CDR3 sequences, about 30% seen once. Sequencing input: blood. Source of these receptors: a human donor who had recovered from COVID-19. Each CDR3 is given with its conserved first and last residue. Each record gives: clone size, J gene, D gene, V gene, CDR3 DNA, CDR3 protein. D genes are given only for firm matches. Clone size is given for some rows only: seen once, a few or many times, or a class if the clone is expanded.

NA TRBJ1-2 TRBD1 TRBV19 TGTGCCAGTAGTACCCCGGGACAGGGGTACTATGGCTACACCTTC CASSTPGQGYYGYTF
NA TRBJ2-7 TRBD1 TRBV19 TGTGCCTCTCAAGCCGGGACAGGGACCTACGAGCAGTACTTC CASQAGTGTYEQYF
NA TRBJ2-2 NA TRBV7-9 TGTGCCAGCAGTCGCCCTACCGGGGAGCTGTTTTTT CASSRPTGELFF
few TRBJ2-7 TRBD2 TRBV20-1 TGCAGTGCTCCCGGGACTAGCGGGAACGAGCAGTACTTC CSAPGTSGNEQYF
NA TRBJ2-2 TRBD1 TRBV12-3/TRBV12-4 TGTGCCAGCAGCTTAGGGGGCGGCTACACCGGGGAGCTGTTTTTT CASSLGGGYTGELFF
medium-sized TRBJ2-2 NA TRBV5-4 TGTGCCAGCAGCTTGGCAGGGCTCGACACCGGGGAGCTGTTTTTT CASSLAGLDTGELFF
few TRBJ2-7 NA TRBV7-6 TGTGCCAGCAGCCAGGAGGCTGGGGGGAGCGAGCAGTACTTC CASSQEAGGSEQYF
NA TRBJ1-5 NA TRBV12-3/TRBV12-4 TGTGCCAGCAGCTTGCGCGGGGGGGAGAATCAGCCCCAGCATTTT CASSLRGGENQPQHF
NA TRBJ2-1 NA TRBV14 TGTGCCAGCAGCCAAGACATCACTGGTGAGCAGTTCTTC CASSQDITGEQFF
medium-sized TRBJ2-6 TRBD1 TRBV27 TGTGCCAGCAGCTCCGGGACAGGGTTTCCCGGGGCCAACGTCCTGACTTTC CASSSGTGFPGANVLTF
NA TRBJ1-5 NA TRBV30 TGTGCCTGGAGTCAGCGGGGCGGGCAGCCCCAGCATTTT CAWSQRGGQPQHF
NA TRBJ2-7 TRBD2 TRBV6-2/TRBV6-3 TGTGCCAGCAGTTACTCGCGTCGGGAGGCCTACGAGCAGTACTTC CASSYSRREAYEQYF
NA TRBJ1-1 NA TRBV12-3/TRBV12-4 TGTGCCAGCAAAATGGGGACCTTGAACACTGAAGCTTTCTTT CASKMGTLNTEAFF
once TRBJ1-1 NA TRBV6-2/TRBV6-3 TGTGCCAGCTTACCGGGACTAAACACTGAAGCTTTCTTT CASLPGLNTEAFF
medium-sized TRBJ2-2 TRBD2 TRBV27 TGTGCCAGCAGTACGGGACTACACACCGGGGAGCTGTTTTTT CASSTGLHTGELFF
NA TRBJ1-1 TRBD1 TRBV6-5 TGTGCCAGCAGCTTCGGGACAGAACTCATGAACACTGAAGCTTTCTTT CASSFGTELMNTEAFF
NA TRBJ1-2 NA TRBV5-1 TGCGCCAGCAGCCCCGACGGGGGCTATGGCTACACCTTC CASSPDGGYGYTF
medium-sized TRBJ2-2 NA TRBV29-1 TGCAGCGTTGAAGGGGACTCGGGGTTGGCCGGGGAGCTGTTTTTT CSVEGDSGLAGELFF
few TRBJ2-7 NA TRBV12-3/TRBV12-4 TGTGCCAGCAGTTGGACAGGGAGGGTCCTCTACGAGCAGTACTTC CASSWTGRVLYEQYF
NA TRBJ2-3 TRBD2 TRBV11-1 TGTGCCAGCAGCGATACTAGCGTGGATACGCAGTATTTT CASSDTSVDTQYF
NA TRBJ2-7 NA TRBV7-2 TGTGCCAGCAGCGCTAGCGTACATACCCCCGAGCAGTACTTC CASSASVHTPEQYF
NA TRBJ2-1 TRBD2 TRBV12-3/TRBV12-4 TGTGCCAGCAGGATAGGGACTAGCGGTAATGAGCAGTTCTTC CASRIGTSGNEQFF
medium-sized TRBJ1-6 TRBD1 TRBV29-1 TGCAGCGTTCGGGACAGGGGTTATAATTCACCCCTCCACTTT CSVRDRGYNSPLHF
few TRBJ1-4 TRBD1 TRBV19 TGTGCCAGTAGTATTGGAGGGGGCCGGGAAAAACTGTTTTTT CASSIGGGREKLFF
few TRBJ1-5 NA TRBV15 TGTGCCACCAGCAGACGGACAGGCAATCAGCCCCAGCATTTT CATSRRTGNQPQHF
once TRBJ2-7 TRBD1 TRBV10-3 TGTGCCAGCAGTTTGAGGACAGGTAACTCCTACGAGCAGTACTTC CASSLRTGNSYEQYF
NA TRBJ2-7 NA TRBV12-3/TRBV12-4 TGTGCCAGCAGTTTGGGGGGCCTCCTGGACGAGCAGTACTTC CASSLGGLLDEQYF
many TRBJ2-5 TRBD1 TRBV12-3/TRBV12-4 TGTGCCAGCAGTTTATTGACAGGGGAGACCCAGTACTTC CASSLLTGETQYF
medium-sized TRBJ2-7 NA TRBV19 TGTGCCAGTAGTATCGGGGACCAGCGTTCTTACGAGCAGTACTTC CASSIGDQRSYEQYF
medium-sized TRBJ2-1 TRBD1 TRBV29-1 TGCAGCGTTCAGGACAGGGGTTCGGATGAGCAGTTCTTC CSVQDRGSDEQFF
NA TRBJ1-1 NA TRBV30 TGTGCCTGGAGTGTAGAGCAGTCAATGAACACTGAAGCTTTCTTT CAWSVEQSMNTEAFF
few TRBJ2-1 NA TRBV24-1 TGTGCCACCAGCCGGGACGGACCTCCGCAGGGGCAGTTCTTC CATSRDGPPQGQFF
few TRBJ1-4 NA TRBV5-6 TGTGCCAGCAGCTTACAGGGTGGGCACGCAACTAATGAAAAACTGTTTTTT CASSLQGGHATNEKLFF
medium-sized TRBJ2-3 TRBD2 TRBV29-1 TGCAGCGTTGGGATGGTATCTAGCGGGAGATGGGCAGATACGCAGTATTTT CSVGMVSSGRWADTQYF
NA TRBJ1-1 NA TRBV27 TGTGCCAGCAGTACCACTAGGACGGCGAACACTGAAGCTTTCTTT CASSTTRTANTEAFF
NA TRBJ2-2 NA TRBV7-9 TGTGCCAGCAGCTTTTCTAGCACTAGCACCGGGGAGCTGTTTTTT CASSFSSTSTGELFF
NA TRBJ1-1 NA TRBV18 TGTGCCAGCTCAATTTCAACCAGGAACACTGAAGCTTTCTTT CASSISTRNTEAFF
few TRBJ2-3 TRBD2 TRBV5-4 TGTGCCAGCAGCACTGGGACTAGCGGGGGGGCTGGCACAGATACGCAGTATTTT CASSTGTSGGAGTDTQYF
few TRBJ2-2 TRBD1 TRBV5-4 TGTGCCAGCAGCTCTCCCGGGACAGGGGGGACCGGGGAGCTGTTTTTT CASSSPGTGGTGELFF
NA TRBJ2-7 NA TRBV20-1 TGCAGTGCTGCCGGGACGGCCTACGAGCAGTACTTC CSAAGTAYEQYF